A single sample gave rise to the 4 T cell receptor beta chains below, sequenced in a study of T cell responses to AZD1222 COVID-19 vaccine. TCRdb's copy holds only in-frame clones and misses some; the assay was immunoSEQ multiplex PCR. The data contain approximately 200,000 clones, approximately 93% of them singletons. The source material was peripheral blood, sampled 28 days after the second AZD1222 dose. The origin of the receptors is an adult who received the AZD1222 COVID-19 vaccine.

This chain links TRBV6-2 or TRBV6-3 with TRBJ2-3; the match to TRBD2 covers 11 bases. The CDR3 contains 18 residues. Germline CDR1 reads MNHEY; CDR2 reads SVGEGT. J lost 1 base, V lost 3 bases, and 9 bases had no gene match. The CDR3 region is CASSYVAGGPVGTDTQYF. The CDR3 coding sequence is TGTGCCAGCAGTTATGTAGCGGGGGGGCCTGTTGGCACAGATACGCAGTATTTT.

The chain combines TRBV3-1 (or the pseudogene TRBV3-2) with TRBJ2-7; D not certain. Germline-derived CDR1 and CDR2 are LGHDT and YNNKEL (reference sequence). Trimming took off 1 base at V and 2 bases at J, with 9 bases between the two ends. This CDR3 region has 14 residues. The CDR3 reads CASSQAAGAYEQYF. In DNA, the CDR3 is TGTGCCAGCAGCCAAGCTGCAGGAGCCTACGAGCAGTACTTC.

J is TRBJ2-1 and V is TRBV7-8; 8 bases fit TRBD2. Germline V gene lookup returns CDR1 SGHVS and CDR2 FQNEAQ. Unmatched junction bases numbered 4, after V lost 6 bases and J lost 0 bases. The CDR3 totals 15 residues. The CDR3 reads CASSVGGASYNEQFF. The CDR3 region has the DNA TGTGCCAGCAGTGTCGGGGGGGCCTCCTACAATGAGCAGTTCTTC. The whole variable domain, filled in from reference TRBV7-8 and TRBJ2-1, reads GAGVSQSPRYKVAKRGQDVALRCDPISGHVSLFWYQQALGQGPEFLTYFQNEAQLDKSGLPSDRFFAERPEGSVSTLKIQRTQQEDSAVYLCASSVGGASYNEQFFGPGTRLTVL.

The chain links TRBV29-1 to TRBJ2-1, with D possibly being TRBD1 or TRBD2 (5 bases each). Germline V CDR1 and CDR2: SQVTM, ANQGSEA. V was clipped by 6 bases and J by 5 bases, with 20 bases between them. There are 15 residues in the CDR3. In DNA form, the CDR3 reads TGCAGCGTCTCCCCCCCCGGGACGGTAGACAATGAGCAGTTCTTC. Protein product: CSVSPPGTVDNEQFF.